The source of this T cell receptor (beta chain) is a study of T cells in Graves' hyperthyroidism and ophthalmopathy. Per the germline V gene, CDR1 is SGDLS and CDR2 is YYNGEE. CDR3 length equals 15 residues. The J segment lost 2 bases and the V segment lost 4 bases, leaving 7 bases of the junction unmatched. TCR beta CDR3 regions were amplified from RNA transcripts. HTBI primers were used for first-round RT-PCR of the TCR CDR3. TCRdb reprocessed the multiplex PCR reads with MiXCR, giving one entry per CDR3 protein. The sample includes 250,000 to 400,000 distinct CDR3 sequences, 12% to 15% of them seen just once.

The genes are TRBV9 and TRBJ2-7, with TRBD1 matching 9 bases. The sample comprised blood. The clonotype originates from a woman aged 40 to 49 with Graves' ophthalmopathy. The CDR3: CASSPSGQGTYEQYF. The CDR3 coding sequence is TGTGCCAGCAGCCCTTCGGGACAGGGAACCTACGAGCAGTACTTC.